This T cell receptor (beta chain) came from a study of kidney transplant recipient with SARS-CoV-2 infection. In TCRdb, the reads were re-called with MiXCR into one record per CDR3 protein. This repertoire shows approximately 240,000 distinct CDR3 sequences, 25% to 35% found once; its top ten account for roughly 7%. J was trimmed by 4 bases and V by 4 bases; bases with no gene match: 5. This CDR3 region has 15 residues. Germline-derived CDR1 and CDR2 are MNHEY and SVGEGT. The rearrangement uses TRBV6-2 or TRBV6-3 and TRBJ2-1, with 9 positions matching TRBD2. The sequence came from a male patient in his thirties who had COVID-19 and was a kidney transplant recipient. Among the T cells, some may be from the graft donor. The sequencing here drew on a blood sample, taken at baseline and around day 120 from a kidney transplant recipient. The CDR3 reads CASSSRLADYNEQFF. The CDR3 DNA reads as TGTGCCAGCAGTTCTAGACTAGCGGATTACAATGAGCAGTTCTTC.